Listed below are T cell receptor beta chains from one sample, sequenced in a study of cytomegalovirus exposure and HLA in healthy donors. TCRdb's copy holds only in-frame clones and misses some; the assay was immunoSEQ multiplex PCR. The sample lists roughly 140,000 clones; around 82% were seen once. The specimen was PBMCs. The receptors were sampled from a female donor in good health and CMV-seronegative. Both conserved end residues are part of each CDR3. The D gene is left open where the match is weak. Some rows have no size entry. The others give once, few or many, or a class for an expanded clone.

clone size,J gene,V gene,D gene,CDR3 protein
-,TRBJ1-6,TRBV5-5,TRBD1,CASSPPTGRVFSPLHF
-,TRBJ2-7,TRBV9,-,CASSVGGTYEQYF
-,TRBJ1-3,TRBV4-1,-,CASSQEGATRNTIYF
-,TRBJ1-4,TRBV13,TRBD1,CASSWTGSEKLFF
-,TRBJ2-5,TRBV5-1,TRBD1,CASSLEYRGRRRETQYF
-,TRBJ2-2,TRBV27,-,CASSLSGYRESNTGELFF
-,TRBJ1-1,TRBV2,-,CASNPEQLNTEAFF
-,TRBJ2-1,TRBV28,TRBD2,CASSLAGGPDNEQFF
-,TRBJ2-6,TRBV30,TRBD1,CAWDDSRDRGSGANVLTF
-,TRBJ1-5,TRBV2,-,CAVAADFGNQPQHF
once,TRBJ2-3,TRBV28,TRBD2,CASSLRSGSPTDTQYF
-,TRBJ2-3,TRBV30,TRBD1,CAWARGGSDTQYF
once,TRBJ2-7,TRBV11-2,-,CASSPSPGQYEQYF
-,TRBJ1-2,TRBV15,-,CATSRAHVPPSARGYGYTF
-,TRBJ2-7,TRBV18,-,CASSLNGLVGGYEQYF
few,TRBJ2-6,TRBV4-3,TRBD1,CASSHLSTGLGSGANVLTF
-,TRBJ2-4,TRBV5-1,TRBD2,CASSLSSGGAKNIQYF
-,TRBJ1-6,TRBV6-5,TRBD1,CASRVGTGGGSPLHF
-,TRBJ2-7,TRBV27,-,CASSSPGTATYEQYF
-,TRBJ1-1,TRBV28,-,CASMTLYRGTEAFF
-,TRBJ1-6,TRBV7-2,TRBD1,CASSLTQGARGGYNSPLHF
once,TRBJ2-5,TRBV5-1,-,CASSFGLAGAVQETQYF
-,TRBJ2-5,TRBV9,TRBD2,CASSPTPWLAGSGETQYF
-,TRBJ1-5,TRBV19,-,CASKRINIREDNLQPQHF
-,TRBJ2-3,TRBV27,TRBD1,CASIHTSTGGAPPSTDTQYF
few,TRBJ1-1,TRBV5-1,-,CASSSQGSWNTEAFF
-,TRBJ2-1,TRBV19,-,CASRSSPGNEQFF
-,TRBJ2-1,TRBV5-4,-,CASSLARSRNAYNEQFF
-,TRBJ2-3,TRBV5-1,-,CASSLELAPRKQYF
few,TRBJ1-5,TRBV6-1,-,CASSPNTGIHQPQHF
-,TRBJ1-2,TRBV5-6,TRBD1,CASSLASGTGGGYTF
-,TRBJ1-1,TRBV27,-,CASSLSSRATEAFF
-,TRBJ2-5,TRBV2,TRBD2,CASRSGGKETQYF
few,TRBJ1-2,TRBV15,-,CATSTVRGRQGYTF
-,TRBJ1-6,TRBV12-2,-,CASRWGQGDSPLHF
-,TRBJ2-1,TRBV5-4,-,CASSTGGLRRGAGEQFF
once,TRBJ2-3,TRBV7-2,TRBD2,CASSTQLAGGDTQYF
-,TRBJ2-1,TRBV7-2,-,CASSTPPPRSIYNEQFF
-,TRBJ1-1,TRBV30,-,CAWSVLEMEAFF
-,TRBJ2-1,TRBV7-8,-,CASSFWSGLDEQFF
-,TRBJ2-3,TRBV9,-,CASSDFGSFTDTQYF
-,TRBJ1-2,TRBV19,TRBD1,CASSRGQGASVSGYTF